The T cell receptor beta chain under discussion was sequenced for a study of T cell clonality in common variable immunodeficiency. Blood came from CVID subjects not ill and not taking immunomodulatory or immunosuppressive medication. The data were produced by immunoSEQ multiplex PCR, yet TCRdb's version contains in-frame clones alone and is incomplete. The sample yields around 19,000 clones, without any singletons. Study outcomes and limitations: Reportedly, TCR beta sequences from common variable immunodeficiency showed fewer deletions and N-nucleotide insertions.

In its sample, this clone was seen many times. The antigen remains undetermined. This TCR came from a human donor with common variable immunodeficiency. Sequenced material: peripheral blood mononuclear cells.

CDR3 DNA (partial): TGCAGTGCTGGGGAGGCAGGGAAGAACACTGAA. This encodes CSAGEAGKNTE. The whole CDR3 reads CSAGEAGKNTEAFF. V usage is TRBV20-1 and J usage is TRBJ1-1, with D perhaps matching TRBD1 (5 bases). The read is 3 residues too short to cover the CDR3 end, so that end is filled in from the germline J gene. The length of the CDR3 is 14 residues. CDR1 is DFQATT, CDR2 SNEGSKA, per germline (reference sequence). Between the trimmed V and J ends, which lost 5 bases and 1 base, there was a span of 14 bases.